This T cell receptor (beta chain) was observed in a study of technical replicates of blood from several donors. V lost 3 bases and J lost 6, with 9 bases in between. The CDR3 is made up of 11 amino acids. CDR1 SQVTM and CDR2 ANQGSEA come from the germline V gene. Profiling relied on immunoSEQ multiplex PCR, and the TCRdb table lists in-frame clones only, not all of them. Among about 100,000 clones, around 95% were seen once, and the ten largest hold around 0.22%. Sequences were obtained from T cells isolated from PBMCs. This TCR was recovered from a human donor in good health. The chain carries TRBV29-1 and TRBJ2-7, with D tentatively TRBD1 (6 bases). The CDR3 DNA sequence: TGCAGCGTTGAGGACAGAGGCGAGCAGTACTTC. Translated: CSVEDRGEQYF.